Listed here is a single TCR beta chain. Its antigen is not known. This sample stems from a study of cytomegalovirus exposure and HLA in healthy donors. Study-level points and caveats: Presence/absence analyses assumed roughly uniform sequencing depth across donors. Later analysis identified a missense DCLRE1C variant that was linked to TCR beta V- and J-gene trimming. A previous analysis found most TCR beta V segments productive roughly 87% or roughly 30% of the time. The study flagged about 150 TCR beta chains as cytomegalovirus-associated.

13 Jbeta primers and 60 Vbeta primers were used for the PCR. Measured with immunoSEQ multiplex PCR; TCRdb has only the in-frame clones, and not every one. The sample lists around 150,000 clones; approximately 81% were seen once. CDR1 and CDR2 (germline): MGHRA, YSYEKL. CDR3 length: 12 residues. Trimming took off 4 bases at V and 8 bases at J, with 11 bases between the two ends. The sequenced sample consisted of PBMCs. The sequence came from a man aged 18 to 35 in good health and CMV-seronegative. V gene TRBV4-1 combines with J gene TRBJ1-2, with a weak D call TRBD1 (5 bases). The DNA for the CDR3 is TGCGCCAGCAGCCCTCAGGGTAAGGGCTACACCTTC. Protein: CASSPQGKGYTF.